The TCR beta chain under discussion was sequenced for a study of blood T cell repertoires in COVID-19. Sequenced by immunoSEQ multiplex PCR; TCRdb stores in-frame clones only, minus some. The table records under 500,000 clones, 80% to 90% of them present only once. Germline-derived CDR1 and CDR2 are LGHDT and YNNKEL (reference sequence). This CDR3 has 15 residues. The germline V and J ends were trimmed by 3 bases and 0 bases, with 11 bases remaining between them. The sample comprised peripheral blood. This clonotype was sampled from a woman under 40 with acute or convalescent COVID-19. The rearrangement links TRBV3-1 (or the pseudogene TRBV3-2) to TRBJ1-2; D gene ambiguous. This chain's CDR3 is CASSQENKANYGYTF. The CDR3 DNA follows: TGTGCCAGCAGCCAGGAGAACAAAGCTAACTATGGCTACACCTTC.